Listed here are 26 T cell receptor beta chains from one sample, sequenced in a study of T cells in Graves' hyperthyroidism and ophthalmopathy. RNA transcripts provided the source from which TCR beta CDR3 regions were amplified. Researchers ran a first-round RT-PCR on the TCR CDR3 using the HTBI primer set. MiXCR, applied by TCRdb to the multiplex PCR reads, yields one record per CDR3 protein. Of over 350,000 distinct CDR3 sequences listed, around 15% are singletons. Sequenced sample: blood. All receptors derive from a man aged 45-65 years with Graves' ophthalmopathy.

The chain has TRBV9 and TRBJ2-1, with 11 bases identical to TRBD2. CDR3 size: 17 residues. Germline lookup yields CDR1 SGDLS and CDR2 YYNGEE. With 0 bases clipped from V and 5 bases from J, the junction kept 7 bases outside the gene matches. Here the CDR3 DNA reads TGTGCCAGCAGCGTAGTGGGACTAGCGGAGGTTAACAATGAGCAGTTCTTC. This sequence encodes CASSVVGLAEVNNEQFF.

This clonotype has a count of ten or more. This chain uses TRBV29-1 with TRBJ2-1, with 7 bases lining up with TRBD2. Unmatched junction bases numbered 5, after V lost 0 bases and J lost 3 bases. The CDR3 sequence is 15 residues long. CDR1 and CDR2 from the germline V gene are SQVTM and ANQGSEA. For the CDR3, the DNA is TGCAGCGTTGAAGATCGGCTAGCGGTCTACAATGAGCAGTTCTTC. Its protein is CSVEDRLAVYNEQFF.

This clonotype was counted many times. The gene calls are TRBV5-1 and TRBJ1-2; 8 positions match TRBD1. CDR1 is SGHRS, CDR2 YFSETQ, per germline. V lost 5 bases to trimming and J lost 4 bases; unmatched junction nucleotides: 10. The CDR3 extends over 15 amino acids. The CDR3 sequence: CASRPGQDLGYGYTF. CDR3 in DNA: TGCGCCAGCAGGCCGGGACAGGATCTCGGCTATGGCTACACCTTC.

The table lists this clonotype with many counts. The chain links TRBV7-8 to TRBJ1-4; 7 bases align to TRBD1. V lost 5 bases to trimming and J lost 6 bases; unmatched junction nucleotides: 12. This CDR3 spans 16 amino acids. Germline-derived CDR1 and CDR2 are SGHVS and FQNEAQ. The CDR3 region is CASSPDPWGTDEKLFF. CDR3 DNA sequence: TGTGCCAGCAGCCCAGACCCCTGGGGGACAGATGAAAAACTGTTTTTT. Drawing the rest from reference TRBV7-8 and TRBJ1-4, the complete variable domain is GAGVSQSPRYKVAKRGQDVALRCDPISGHVSLFWYQQALGQGPEFLTYFQNEAQLDKSGLPSDRFFAERPEGSVSTLKIQRTQQEDSAVYLCASSPDPWGTDEKLFFGSGTQLSVL.

The CDR3 here is CASSSKMDSYEQYF. In nucleotides, the CDR3 is TGCGCCAGCAGCAGCAAAATGGACAGCTACGAGCAGTACTTC. The rearrangement joins TRBV5-1 to TRBJ2-7, with D perhaps TRBD1 (6 bases). With 4 bases removed from V and 3 bases from J, the gap between germline ends came to 14 bases. Germline values: CDR1 SGHRS, CDR2 YFSETQ. The CDR3 sequence is 14 residues long.

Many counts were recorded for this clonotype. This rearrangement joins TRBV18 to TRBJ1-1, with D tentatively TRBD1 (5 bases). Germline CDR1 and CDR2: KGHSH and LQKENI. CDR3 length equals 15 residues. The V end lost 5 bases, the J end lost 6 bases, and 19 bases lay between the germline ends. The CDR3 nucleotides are TGTGCCAGCTCAACGAGACAGACGAACTACGCTGAAGCTTTCTTT. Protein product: CASSTRQTNYAEAFF.

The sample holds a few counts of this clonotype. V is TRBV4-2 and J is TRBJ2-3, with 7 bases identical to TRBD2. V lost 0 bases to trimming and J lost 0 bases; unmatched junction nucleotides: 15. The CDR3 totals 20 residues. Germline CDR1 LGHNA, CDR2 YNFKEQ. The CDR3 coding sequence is TGTGCCAGCAGCCAAGATGCTTCCCAGCGGGGAGCTTCTAGCACAGATACGCAGTATTTT. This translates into CASSQDASQRGASSTDTQYF.

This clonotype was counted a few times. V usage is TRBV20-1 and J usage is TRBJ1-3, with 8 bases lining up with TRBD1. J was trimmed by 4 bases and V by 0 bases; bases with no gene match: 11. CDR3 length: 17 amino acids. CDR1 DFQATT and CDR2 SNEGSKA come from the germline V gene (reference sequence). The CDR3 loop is CSARDSATGAGGNTIYF. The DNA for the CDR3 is TGCAGTGCTAGAGATTCCGCGACAGGGGCTGGCGGAAACACCATATATTTT.

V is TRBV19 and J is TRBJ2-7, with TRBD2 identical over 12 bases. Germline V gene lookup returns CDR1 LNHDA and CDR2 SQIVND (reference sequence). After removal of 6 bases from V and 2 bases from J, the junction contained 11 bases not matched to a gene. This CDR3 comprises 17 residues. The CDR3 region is CASSRGLAGAATYEQYF. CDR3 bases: TGTGCCAGTAGCCGGGGACTAGCGGGTGCCGCCACCTACGAGCAGTACTTC.

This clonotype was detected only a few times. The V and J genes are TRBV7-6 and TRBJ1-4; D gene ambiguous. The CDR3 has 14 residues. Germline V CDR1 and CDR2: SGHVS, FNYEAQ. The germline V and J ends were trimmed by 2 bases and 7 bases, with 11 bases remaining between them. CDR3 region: CASSLMGSSEKLFF. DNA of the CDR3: TGTGCCAGCAGCTTAATGGGTTCATCTGAAAAACTGTTTTTT.

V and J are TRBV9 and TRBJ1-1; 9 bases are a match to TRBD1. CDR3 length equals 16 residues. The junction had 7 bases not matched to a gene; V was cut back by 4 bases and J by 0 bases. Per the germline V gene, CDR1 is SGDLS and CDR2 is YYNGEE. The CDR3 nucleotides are TGTGCCAGCAGCAAGGGAAGGGACAGGGTGAACACTGAAGCTTTCTTT. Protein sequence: CASSKGRDRVNTEAFF.

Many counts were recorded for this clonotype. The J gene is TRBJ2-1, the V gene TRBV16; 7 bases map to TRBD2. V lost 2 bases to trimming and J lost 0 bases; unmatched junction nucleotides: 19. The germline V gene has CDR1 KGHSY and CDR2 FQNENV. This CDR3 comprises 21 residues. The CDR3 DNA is TGTGCCAGCAGCCAAACCTCGGGTCAGCGGGGTCCGCTTAGCTCCTACAATGAGCAGTTCTTC. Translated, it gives CASSQTSGQRGPLSSYNEQFF.

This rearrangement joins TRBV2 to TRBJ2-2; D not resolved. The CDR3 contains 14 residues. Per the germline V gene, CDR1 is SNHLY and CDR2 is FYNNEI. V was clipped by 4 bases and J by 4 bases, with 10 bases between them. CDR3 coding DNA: TGTGCCAGCAGTGGTGTCGGTCGCACCGGGGAGCTGTTTTTT. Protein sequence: CASSGVGRTGELFF.

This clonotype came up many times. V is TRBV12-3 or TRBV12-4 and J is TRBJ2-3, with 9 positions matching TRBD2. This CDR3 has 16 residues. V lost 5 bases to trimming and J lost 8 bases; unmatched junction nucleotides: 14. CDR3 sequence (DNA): TGTGCCAGCAGTCCCAGGACTAGCGCCCTGGGTGGTACGCAGTATTTT. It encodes CASSPRTSALGGTQYF.

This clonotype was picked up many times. The CDR3 protein is CASSRSLGVTYEQYF. CDR3 in DNA: TGTGCCAGCAGCCGAAGCCTGGGCGTTACCTACGAGCAGTACTTC. The chain combines TRBV3-1 with TRBJ2-7; no firm D call. V was pared by 4 bases and J by 2 bases, with 15 bases between. Germline CDR1 is LGHDT and CDR2 is YNNKEL (reference sequence). CDR3 length: 15 residues.

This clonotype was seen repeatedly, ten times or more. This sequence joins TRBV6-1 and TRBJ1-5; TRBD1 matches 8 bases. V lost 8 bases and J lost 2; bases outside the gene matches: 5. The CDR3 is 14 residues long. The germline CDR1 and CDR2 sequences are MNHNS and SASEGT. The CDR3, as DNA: TGTGCCAGCTCAGGGGGCGAGGGCAATCAGCCCCAGCATTTT. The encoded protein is CASSGGEGNQPQHF.

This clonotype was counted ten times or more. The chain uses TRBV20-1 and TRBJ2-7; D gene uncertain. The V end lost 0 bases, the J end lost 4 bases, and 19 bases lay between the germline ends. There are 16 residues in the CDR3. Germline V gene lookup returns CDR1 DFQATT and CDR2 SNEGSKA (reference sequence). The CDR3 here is CSARDILSDTLYEQYF. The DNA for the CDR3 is TGCAGTGCTAGAGATATCTTAAGCGATACGCTTTACGAGCAGTACTTC.

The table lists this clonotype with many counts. CDR3 loop: CAWSEGTSTDTQYF. DNA for the CDR3: TGTGCCTGGAGTGAAGGTACTAGCACAGATACGCAGTATTTT. The chain employs TRBV30 and TRBJ2-3; D remains unclear. The CDR3 extends over 14 amino acids. Trimming removed 1 base at V and 0 bases at J, with 8 bases between. Germline V gene sequence: CDR1 GTSNPN, CDR2 SVGIG (reference sequence).

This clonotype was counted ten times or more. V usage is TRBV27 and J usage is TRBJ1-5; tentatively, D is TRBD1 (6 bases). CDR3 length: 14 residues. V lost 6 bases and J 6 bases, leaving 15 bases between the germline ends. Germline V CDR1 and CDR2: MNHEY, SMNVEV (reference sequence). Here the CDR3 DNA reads TGTGCCAGCAGCTTGGGGGGGGCTACTCAGCCCCAGCATTTT. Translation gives CASSLGGATQPQHF.

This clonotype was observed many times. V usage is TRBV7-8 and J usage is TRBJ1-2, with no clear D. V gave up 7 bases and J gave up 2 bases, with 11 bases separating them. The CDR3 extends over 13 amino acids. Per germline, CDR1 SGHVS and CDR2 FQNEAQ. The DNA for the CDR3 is TGTGCCAGCACCAGTGGACGAAACTATGGCTACACCTTC. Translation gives CASTSGRNYGYTF.

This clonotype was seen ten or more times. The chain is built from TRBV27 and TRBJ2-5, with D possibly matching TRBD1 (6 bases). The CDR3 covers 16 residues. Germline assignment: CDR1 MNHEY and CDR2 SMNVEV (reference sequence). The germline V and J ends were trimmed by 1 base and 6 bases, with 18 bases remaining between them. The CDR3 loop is CASSLFTGNSGKTQYF. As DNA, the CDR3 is TGTGCCAGCAGTTTATTTACAGGGAACTCCGGAAAGACCCAGTACTTC.

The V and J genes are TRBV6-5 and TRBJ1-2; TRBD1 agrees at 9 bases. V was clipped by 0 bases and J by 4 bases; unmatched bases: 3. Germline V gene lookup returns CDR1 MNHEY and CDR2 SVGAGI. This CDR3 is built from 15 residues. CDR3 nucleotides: TGTGCCAGCAGTTACTCGGGACAGGGCACCTATGGCTACACCTTC. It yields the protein CASSYSGQGTYGYTF.

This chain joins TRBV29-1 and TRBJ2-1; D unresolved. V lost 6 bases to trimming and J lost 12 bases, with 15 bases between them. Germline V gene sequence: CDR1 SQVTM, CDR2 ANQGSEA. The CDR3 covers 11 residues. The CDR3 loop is CSVETAERQFF. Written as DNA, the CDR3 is TGCAGCGTCGAGACTGCGGAGAGGCAGTTCTTC.

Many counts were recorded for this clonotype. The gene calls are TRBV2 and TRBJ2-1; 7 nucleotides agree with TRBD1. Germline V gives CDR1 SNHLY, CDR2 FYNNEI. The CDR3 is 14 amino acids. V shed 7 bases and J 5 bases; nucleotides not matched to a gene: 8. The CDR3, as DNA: TGTGCCAGCACGGGACAGAGTGGCCACAATGAGCAGTTCTTC. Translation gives CASTGQSGHNEQFF.

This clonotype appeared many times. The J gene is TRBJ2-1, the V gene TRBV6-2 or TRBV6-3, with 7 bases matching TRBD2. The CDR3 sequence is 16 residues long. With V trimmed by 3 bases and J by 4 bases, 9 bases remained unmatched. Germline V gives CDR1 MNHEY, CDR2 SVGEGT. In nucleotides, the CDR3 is TGTGCCAGCAGTTATCGACGGGGGGATGGGTACAATGAGCAGTTCTTC. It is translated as CASSYRRGDGYNEQFF.

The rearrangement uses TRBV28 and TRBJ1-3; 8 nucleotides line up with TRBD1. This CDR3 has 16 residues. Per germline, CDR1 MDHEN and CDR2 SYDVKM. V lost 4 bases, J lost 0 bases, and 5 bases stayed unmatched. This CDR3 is CASSSRTGTSGNTIYF. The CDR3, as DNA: TGTGCCAGCAGTTCCCGGACAGGGACCTCTGGAAACACCATATATTTT. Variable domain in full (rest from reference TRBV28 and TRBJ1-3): DVKVTQSSRYLVKRTGEKVFLECVQDMDHENMFWYRQDPGLGLRLIYFSYDVKMKEKGDIPEGYSVSREKKERFSLILESASTNQTSMYLCASSSRTGTSGNTIYFGEGSWLTVV.